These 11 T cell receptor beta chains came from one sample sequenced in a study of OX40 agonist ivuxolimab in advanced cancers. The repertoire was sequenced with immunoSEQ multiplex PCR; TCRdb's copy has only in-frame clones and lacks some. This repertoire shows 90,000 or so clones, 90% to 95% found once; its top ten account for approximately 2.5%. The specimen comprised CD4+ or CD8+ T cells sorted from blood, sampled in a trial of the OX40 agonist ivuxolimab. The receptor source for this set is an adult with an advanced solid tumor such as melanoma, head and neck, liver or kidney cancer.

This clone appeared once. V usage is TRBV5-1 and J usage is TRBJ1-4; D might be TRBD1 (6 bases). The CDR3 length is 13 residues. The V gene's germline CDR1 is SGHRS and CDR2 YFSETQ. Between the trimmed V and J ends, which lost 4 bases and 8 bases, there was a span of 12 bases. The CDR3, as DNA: TGCGCCAGCAGCACCGGGGGCGGCGAAAAACTGTTTTTT. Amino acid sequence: CASSTGGGEKLFF.

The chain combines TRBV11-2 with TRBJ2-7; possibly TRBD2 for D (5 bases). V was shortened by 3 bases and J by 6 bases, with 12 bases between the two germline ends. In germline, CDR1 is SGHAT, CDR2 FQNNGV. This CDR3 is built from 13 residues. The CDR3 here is CASSFTGLGEQYF. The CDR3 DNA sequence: TGTGCCAGCAGCTTCACGGGGTTGGGCGAGCAGTACTTC.

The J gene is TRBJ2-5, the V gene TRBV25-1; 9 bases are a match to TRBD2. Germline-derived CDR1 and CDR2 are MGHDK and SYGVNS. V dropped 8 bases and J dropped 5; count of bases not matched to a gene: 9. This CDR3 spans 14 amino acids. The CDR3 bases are TGTGCCAGCCGTTCGGGACTAGCCGGGGAGACCCAGTACTTC. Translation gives CASRSGLAGETQYF.

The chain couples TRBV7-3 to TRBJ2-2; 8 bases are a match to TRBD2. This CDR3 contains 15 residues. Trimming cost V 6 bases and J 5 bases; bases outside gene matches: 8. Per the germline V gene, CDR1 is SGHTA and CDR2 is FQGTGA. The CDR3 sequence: CASRSAAGGTGELFF. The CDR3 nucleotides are TGTGCCAGCAGGTCCGCGGCGGGAGGAACCGGGGAGCTGTTTTTT.

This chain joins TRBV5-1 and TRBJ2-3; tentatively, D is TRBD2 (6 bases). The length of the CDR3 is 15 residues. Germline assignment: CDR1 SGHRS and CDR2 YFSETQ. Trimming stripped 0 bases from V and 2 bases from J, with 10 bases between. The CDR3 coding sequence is TGCGCCAGCAGCTTGGGCTGGGACTCCACAGATACGCAGTATTTT. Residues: CASSLGWDSTDTQYF.

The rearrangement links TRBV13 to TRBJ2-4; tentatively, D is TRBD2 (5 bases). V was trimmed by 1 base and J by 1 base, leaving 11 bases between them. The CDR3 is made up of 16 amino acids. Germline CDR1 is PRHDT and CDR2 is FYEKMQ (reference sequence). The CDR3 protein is CASSLESGMAKNIQYF. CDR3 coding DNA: TGTGCCAGCAGCTTAGAATCCGGGATGGCCAAAAACATTCAGTACTTC.

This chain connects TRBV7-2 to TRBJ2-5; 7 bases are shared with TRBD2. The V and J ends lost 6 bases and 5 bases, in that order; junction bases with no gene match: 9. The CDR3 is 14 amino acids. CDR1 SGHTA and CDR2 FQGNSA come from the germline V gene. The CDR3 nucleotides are TGTGCCAGCAGAACCGGGACTACCTCGGAGACCCAGTACTTC. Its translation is CASRTGTTSETQYF.

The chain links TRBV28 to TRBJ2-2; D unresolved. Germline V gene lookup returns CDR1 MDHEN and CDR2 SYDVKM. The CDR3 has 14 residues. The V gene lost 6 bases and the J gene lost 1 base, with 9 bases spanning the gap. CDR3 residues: CASRYLLNTGELFF. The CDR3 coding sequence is TGTGCCAGCAGGTACCTCTTGAACACCGGGGAGCTGTTTTTT. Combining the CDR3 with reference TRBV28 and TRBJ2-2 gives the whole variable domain DVKVTQSSRYLVKRTGEKVFLECVQDMDHENMFWYRQDPGLGLRLIYFSYDVKMKEKGDIPEGYSVSREKKERFSLILESASTNQTSMYLCASRYLLNTGELFFGEGSRLTVL.

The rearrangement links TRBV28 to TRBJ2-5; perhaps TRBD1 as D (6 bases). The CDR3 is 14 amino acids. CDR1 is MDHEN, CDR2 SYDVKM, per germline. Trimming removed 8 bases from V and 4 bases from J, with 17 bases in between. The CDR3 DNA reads TGTGCCAGCTTTACCCTAGGACAGAGAGAGACCCAGTACTTC. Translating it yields CASFTLGQRETQYF.

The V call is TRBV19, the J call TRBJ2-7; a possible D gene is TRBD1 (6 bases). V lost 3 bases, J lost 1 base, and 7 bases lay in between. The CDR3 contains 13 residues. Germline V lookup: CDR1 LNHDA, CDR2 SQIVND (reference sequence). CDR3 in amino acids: CASSMQGSYEQYF. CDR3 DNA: TGTGCCAGTAGTATGCAGGGGTCCTACGAGCAGTACTTC.

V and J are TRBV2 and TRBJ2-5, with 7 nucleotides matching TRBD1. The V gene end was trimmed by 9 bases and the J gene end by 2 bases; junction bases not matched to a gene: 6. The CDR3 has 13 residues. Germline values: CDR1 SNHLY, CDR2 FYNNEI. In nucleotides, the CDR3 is TGTGCCAGGCGTAAGGGACAGCAAGAGACCCAGTACTTC. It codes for CARRKGQQETQYF.